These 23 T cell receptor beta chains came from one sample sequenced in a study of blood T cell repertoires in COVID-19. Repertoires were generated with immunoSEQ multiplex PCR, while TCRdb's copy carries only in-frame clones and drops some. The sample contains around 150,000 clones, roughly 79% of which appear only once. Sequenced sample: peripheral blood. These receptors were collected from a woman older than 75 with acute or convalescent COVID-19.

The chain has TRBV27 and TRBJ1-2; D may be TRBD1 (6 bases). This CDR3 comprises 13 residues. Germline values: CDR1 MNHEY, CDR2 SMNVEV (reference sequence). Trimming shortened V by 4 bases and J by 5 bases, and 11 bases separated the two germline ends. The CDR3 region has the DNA TGTGCCAGCAGTTCCGGACAGAGATATGGCTACACCTTC. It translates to CASSSGQRYGYTF.

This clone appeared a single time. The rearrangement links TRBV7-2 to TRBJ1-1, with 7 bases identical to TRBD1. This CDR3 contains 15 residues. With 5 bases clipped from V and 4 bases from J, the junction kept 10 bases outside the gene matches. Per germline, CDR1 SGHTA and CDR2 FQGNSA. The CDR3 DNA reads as TGTGCCAGCAGCCCAAGATTGACAGGGATCACTGAAGCTTTCTTT. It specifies CASSPRLTGITEAFF.

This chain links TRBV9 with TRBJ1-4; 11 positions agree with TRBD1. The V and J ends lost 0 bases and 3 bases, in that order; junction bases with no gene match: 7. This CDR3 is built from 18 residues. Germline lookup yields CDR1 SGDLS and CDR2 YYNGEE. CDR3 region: CASSVDRTGGAANEKLFF. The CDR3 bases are TGTGCCAGCAGCGTAGACAGGACAGGGGGCGCGGCTAATGAAAAACTGTTTTTT.

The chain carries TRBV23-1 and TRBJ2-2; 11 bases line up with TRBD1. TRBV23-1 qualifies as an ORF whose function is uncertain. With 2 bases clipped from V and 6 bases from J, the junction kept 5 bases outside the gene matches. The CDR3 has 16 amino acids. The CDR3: CASSQGTGGKAGELFF. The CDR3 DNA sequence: TGCGCCAGCAGTCAAGGGACAGGGGGTAAAGCCGGGGAGCTGTTTTTT.

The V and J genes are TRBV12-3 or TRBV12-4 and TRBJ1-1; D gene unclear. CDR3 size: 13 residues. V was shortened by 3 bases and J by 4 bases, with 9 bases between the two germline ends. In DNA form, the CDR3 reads TGTGCCAGCAGTTTGGGGAGCGGCACTGAAGCTTTCTTT. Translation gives CASSLGSGTEAFF.

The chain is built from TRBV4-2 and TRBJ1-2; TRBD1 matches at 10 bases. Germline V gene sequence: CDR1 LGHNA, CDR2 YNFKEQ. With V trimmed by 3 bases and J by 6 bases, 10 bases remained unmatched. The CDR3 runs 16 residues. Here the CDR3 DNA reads TGTGCCAGCAGCCAGATGAGGACAGGGGGTGTGGATGGCTACACCTTC. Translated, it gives CASSQMRTGGVDGYTF.

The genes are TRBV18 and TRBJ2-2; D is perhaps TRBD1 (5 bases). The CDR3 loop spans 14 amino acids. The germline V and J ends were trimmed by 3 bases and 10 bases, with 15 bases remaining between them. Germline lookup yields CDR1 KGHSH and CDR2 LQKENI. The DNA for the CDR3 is TGTGCCAGCTCACCGAACCTACAGGTTGAGGAGCTGTTTTTT. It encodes CASSPNLQVEELFF.

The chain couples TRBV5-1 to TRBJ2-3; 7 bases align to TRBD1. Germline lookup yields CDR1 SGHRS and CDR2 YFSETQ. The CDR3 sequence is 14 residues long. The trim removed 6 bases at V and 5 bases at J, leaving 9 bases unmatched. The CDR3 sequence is CASITDRVGDTQYF. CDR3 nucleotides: TGCGCCAGCATAACCGACAGGGTAGGAGATACGCAGTATTTT. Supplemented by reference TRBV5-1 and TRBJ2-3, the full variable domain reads KAGVTQTPRYLIKTRGQQVTLSCSPISGHRSVSWYQQTPGQGLQFLFEYFSETQRNKGNFPGRFSGRQFSNSRSEMNVSTLELGDSALYLCASITDRVGDTQYFGPGTRLTVL.

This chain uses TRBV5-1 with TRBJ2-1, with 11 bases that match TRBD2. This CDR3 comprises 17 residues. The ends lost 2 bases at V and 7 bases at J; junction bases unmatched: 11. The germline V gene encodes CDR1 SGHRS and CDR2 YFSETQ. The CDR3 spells CASSLTPGLAGQNEQFF. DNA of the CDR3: TGCGCCAGCAGCTTAACTCCAGGACTAGCGGGCCAGAATGAGCAGTTCTTC.

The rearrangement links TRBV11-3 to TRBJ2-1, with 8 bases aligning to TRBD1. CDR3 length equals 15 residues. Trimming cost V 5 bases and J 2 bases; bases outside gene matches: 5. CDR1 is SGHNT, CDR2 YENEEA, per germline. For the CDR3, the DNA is TGTGCCAGCAGCGCCATGACAGGGGCCTACAATGAGCAGTTCTTC. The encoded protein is CASSAMTGAYNEQFF. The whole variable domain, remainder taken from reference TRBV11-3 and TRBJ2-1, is EAGVVQSPRYKIIEKKQPVAFWCNPISGHNTLYWYLQNLGQGPELLIRYENEEAVDDSQLPKDRFSAERLKGVDSTLKIQPAELGDSAVYLCASSAMTGAYNEQFFGPGTRLTVL.

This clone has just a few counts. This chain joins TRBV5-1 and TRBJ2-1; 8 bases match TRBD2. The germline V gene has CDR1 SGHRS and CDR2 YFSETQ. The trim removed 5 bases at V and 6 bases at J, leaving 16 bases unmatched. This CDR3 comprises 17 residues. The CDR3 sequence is CASSAGFGTSNFNEQFF. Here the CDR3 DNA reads TGCGCCAGCAGTGCTGGATTCGGGACTAGTAATTTCAATGAGCAGTTCTTC.

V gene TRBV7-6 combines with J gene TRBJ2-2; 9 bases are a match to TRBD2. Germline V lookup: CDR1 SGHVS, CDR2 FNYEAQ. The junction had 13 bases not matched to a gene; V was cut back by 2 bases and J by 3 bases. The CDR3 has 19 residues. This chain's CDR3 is CASSLLVAGAFGDTGELFF. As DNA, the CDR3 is TGTGCCAGCAGCTTATTGGTAGCGGGGGCCTTCGGGGACACCGGGGAGCTGTTTTTT.

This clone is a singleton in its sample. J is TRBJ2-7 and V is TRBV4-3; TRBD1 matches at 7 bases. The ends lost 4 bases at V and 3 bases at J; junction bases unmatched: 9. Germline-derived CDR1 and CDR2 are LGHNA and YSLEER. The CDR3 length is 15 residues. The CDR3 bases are TGCGCCAGCAGCCGAGACCCAGGGGGTTTCTACGAGCAGTACTTC. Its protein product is CASSRDPGGFYEQYF.

CDR3 bases: TGCGCCAGCAGCGGCGGGAGAACGGCAGATACGCAGTATTTT. This encodes CASSGGRTADTQYF. The chain couples TRBV5-1 to TRBJ2-3, with TRBD2 identical over 7 bases. J was trimmed by 4 bases and V by 4 bases; bases with no gene match: 6. There are 14 residues in the CDR3. Germline CDR1 is SGHRS and CDR2 is YFSETQ.

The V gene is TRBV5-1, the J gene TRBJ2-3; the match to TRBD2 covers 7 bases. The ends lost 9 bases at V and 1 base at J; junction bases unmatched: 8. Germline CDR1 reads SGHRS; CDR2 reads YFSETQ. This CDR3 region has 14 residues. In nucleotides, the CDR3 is TGCGCCACCTCAGGGCTAGCGGGCACAGATACGCAGTATTTT. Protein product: CATSGLAGTDTQYF.

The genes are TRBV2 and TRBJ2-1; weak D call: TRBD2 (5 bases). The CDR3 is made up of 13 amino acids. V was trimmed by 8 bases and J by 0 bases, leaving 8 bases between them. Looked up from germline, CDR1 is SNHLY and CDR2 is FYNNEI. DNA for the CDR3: TGTGCCAGCTATGAGGGCTCCTACAATGAGCAGTTCTTC. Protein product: CASYEGSYNEQFF. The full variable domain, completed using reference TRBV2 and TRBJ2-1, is EPEVTQTPSHQVTQMGQEVILRCVPISNHLYFYWYRQILGQKVEFLVSFYNNEISEKSEIFDDQFSVERPDGSNFTLKIRSTKLEDSAMYFCASYEGSYNEQFFGPGTRLTVL.

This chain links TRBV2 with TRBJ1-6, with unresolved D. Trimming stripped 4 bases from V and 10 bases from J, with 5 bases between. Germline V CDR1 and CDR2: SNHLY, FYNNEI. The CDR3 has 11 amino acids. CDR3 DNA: TGTGCCAGCAGTGCGAGCTCACCCCTCCACTTT. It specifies CASSASSPLHF.

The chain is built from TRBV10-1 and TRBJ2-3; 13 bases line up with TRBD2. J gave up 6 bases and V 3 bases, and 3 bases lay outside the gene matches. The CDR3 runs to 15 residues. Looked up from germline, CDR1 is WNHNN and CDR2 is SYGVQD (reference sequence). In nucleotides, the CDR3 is TGCGCCAGCAGTGATGAGACTAGCGGGAGGGATACGCAGTATTTT. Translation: CASSDETSGRDTQYF.

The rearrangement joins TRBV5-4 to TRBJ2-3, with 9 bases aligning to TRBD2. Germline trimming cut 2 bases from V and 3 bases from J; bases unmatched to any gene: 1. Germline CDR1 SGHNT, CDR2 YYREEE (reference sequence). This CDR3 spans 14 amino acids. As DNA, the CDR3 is TGTGCCAGCAGCTTAGCGGGAGGAACAGATACGCAGTATTTT. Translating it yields CASSLAGGTDTQYF. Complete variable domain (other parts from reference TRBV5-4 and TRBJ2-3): ETGVTQSPTHLIKTRGQQVTLRCSSQSGHNTVSWYQQALGQGPQFIFQYYREEENGRGNFPPRFSGLQFPNYSSELNVNALELDDSALYLCASSLAGGTDTQYFGPGTRLTVL.

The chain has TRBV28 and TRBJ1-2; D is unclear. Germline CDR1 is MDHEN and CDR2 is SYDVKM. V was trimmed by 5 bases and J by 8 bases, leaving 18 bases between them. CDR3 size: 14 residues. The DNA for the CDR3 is TGTGCCAGCAGTCCCAGGACTCCTCCCGGGGGCTACACCTTC. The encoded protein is CASSPRTPPGGYTF.

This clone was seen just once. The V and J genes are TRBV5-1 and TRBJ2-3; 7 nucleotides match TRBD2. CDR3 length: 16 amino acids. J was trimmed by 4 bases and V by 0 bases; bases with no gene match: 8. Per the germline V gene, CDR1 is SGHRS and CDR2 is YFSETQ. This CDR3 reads CASSLVGGSIPDTQYF. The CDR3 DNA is TGCGCCAGCAGCTTGGTGGGCGGGAGTATCCCAGATACGCAGTATTTT.

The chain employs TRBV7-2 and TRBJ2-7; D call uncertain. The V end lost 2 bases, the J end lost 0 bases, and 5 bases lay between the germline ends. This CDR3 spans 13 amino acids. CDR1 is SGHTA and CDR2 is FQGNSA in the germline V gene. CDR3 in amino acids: CASSLIGSYEQYF. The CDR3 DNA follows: TGTGCCAGCAGCTTAATCGGCTCCTACGAGCAGTACTTC.

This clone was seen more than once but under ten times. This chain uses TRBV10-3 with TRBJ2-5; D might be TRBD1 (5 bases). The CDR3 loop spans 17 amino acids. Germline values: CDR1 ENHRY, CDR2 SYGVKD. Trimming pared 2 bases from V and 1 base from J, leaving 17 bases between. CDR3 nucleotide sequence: TGTGCCATCAGTGAGCCAAGGGGAAAAAACGGCCAAGAGACCCAGTACTTC. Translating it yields CAISEPRGKNGQETQYF.